The rows below give T cell receptor beta chains drawn from one sample of a study of T-cell reconstitution after alpha-beta-depleted transplantation in children. TCRdb re-derived calls from the PCR reads in MiXCR, one entry per CDR3 protein. The sample comprises 140,000 to 150,000 distinct CDR3 sequences, more than 8% of which are singletons, and 18% rests with the top ten. The sample in question was PBMCs, mostly from graft donor cells, obtained 180 days after TCRalphabeta/CD19-depleted stem cell transplant. Receptor source: a female patient younger than 10 who had a stem cell transplant for congenital amegakaryocytic thrombocytopenia, so the T cells may come from the graft donor. CDR3s include the opening cysteine and the closing phenylalanine or tryptophan. The order of the fields is D gene, clone size, J gene, V gene, CDR3 DNA, CDR3 protein. A D gene is named only where the DNA matches it firmly. Where a row states a size, it is once, few, many or the class of an expanded clone; other rows omit it.

NA many TRBJ1-4 TRBV4-2 TGTGCCAGCAGCCACGCAGGTAGAGCTAATGAAAAACTGTTTTTT CASSHAGRANEKLFF
TRBD2 medium-sized TRBJ2-1 TRBV4-3 TGCGCCAGCAGCCAAGACGGGACTAGTCACAATGAGCAGTTCTTC CASSQDGTSHNEQFF
NA few TRBJ2-1 TRBV2 TGTGCCAGCAGCTGGGGGAGCATAGAGCAGTTCTTC CASSWGSIEQFF
TRBD2 few TRBJ2-7 TRBV6-2/TRBV6-3 TGTGCCAGCACCCGGACTAGCGGCTCCTACGAGCAGTACTTC CASTRTSGSYEQYF
NA many TRBJ2-1 TRBV5-1 TGCGCCAGCAGCTTGGTGGGGGGGGGCAGCTACAATGAGCAGTTCTTC CASSLVGGGSYNEQFF
NA many TRBJ2-5 TRBV6-5 TGTGCCACCAAACAGGGCCCCTCCCAAGAGACCCAGTACTTC CATKQGPSQETQYF
NA many TRBJ1-2 TRBV28 TGTGCCAGCAGTATGGACAGAGGCCAAGGCTACACCTTC CASSMDRGQGYTF
NA many TRBJ2-1 TRBV4-3 TGCGCCAGCAGCCAAAGGTCTCGCCAGGCTGAGCAGTTCTTC CASSQRSRQAEQFF
NA few TRBJ2-3 TRBV11-2 TGTGCCAGCAGCTTAGGGGTGGGGCTAAGAACAGATACGCAGTATTTT CASSLGVGLRTDTQYF
NA NA TRBJ2-1 TRBV5-1 TGCGCCAGCAGCGTCCGACAGGTCCGCTCCTACAATGAGCAGTTCTTC CASSVRQVRSYNEQFF
NA many TRBJ2-1 TRBV4-2 TGTGCCAGCAATGAAGCGGAGAGCTCCTACAATGAGCAGTTCTTC CASNEAESSYNEQFF
TRBD1 many TRBJ1-2 TRBV4-1 TGCGCCAGCAGCCACAAGGTCAGGACAGGGGGAGAGAGCTATGGCTACACCTTC CASSHKVRTGGESYGYTF
NA many TRBJ2-3 TRBV6-5 TGTGCCAGCAGTTACTCCCCTAGCAGAACAGATACGCAGTATTTT CASSYSPSRTDTQYF
TRBD2 NA TRBJ2-7 TRBV7-9 TGTGCCAGCAGCTTAGGGACTAGCGGGGGCTCCTACGAGCAGTACTTC CASSLGTSGGSYEQYF
TRBD1 many TRBJ2-7 TRBV28 TGTGCCAGCAGTATACCGGGACAGTCCTACGAGCAGTACTTC CASSIPGQSYEQYF
NA many TRBJ2-4 TRBV29-1 TGCAGCGTTTCGGGTCAGTCCAAAAACATTCAGTACTTC CSVSGQSKNIQYF
NA many TRBJ2-5 TRBV18 TGTGCCAGCTCATATGGACAGAACCAAGAGACCCAGTACTTC CASSYGQNQETQYF